These T cell receptor beta chains were read from a single sample in a study of PD-L1 blockade in urothelial cancer. Method: immunoSEQ multiplex PCR; TCRdb's copy keeps in-frame clones and lacks some. The repertoire holds tens of thousands of clones, with 85% as singletons. This material consisted of PBMCs, taken around atezolizumab (anti-PD-L1) treatment. These receptors originate from a man aged 55 to 70 with urothelial cancer. Each CDR3 is given with its conserved first and last residue. Fields, in order: CDR3 DNA, CDR3 protein, V gene, D gene, clone size, J gene. D genes are given only for firm matches. Clone sizes are given selectively: once, few, many, or a class where the clone is expanded.

cdr3_nt: TGTGCCAGCTCACCACTAGCGGGAGGTAACGAGCAGTACTTC; cdr3_aa: CASSPLAGGNEQYF; v_call: TRBV18; d_call: TRBD2; clone_size: NA; j_call: TRBJ2-7
cdr3_nt: TGTGCCAGCAGTGAGAGGGCGCGCTCCTATAATTCACCCCTCCACTTT; cdr3_aa: CASSERARSYNSPLHF; v_call: TRBV2; d_call: NA; clone_size: NA; j_call: TRBJ1-6
cdr3_nt: TGTGCCGGGAGATCCCCGGGGGGCCCTGGAAACACCATATATTTT; cdr3_aa: CAGRSPGGPGNTIYF; v_call: TRBV30; d_call: NA; clone_size: NA; j_call: TRBJ1-3
cdr3_nt: TGTGCCAGCAGCGCCTCGACAGTATCTGAAGCTTTCTTT; cdr3_aa: CASSASTVSEAFF; v_call: TRBV9; d_call: NA; clone_size: NA; j_call: TRBJ1-1
cdr3_nt: TGTGCCAGCAGCTTAACGGGGACTAGCGGGAAGGTTGAGCAGTTCTTC; cdr3_aa: CASSLTGTSGKVEQFF; v_call: TRBV7-3; d_call: TRBD2; clone_size: NA; j_call: TRBJ2-1
cdr3_nt: TGTGCCAGCAGTTATGAGCAGGTTAGGCACACCATATATTTT; cdr3_aa: CASSYEQVRHTIYF; v_call: TRBV6-9; d_call: NA; clone_size: once; j_call: TRBJ1-3
cdr3_nt: TGTGCCAGCAGCTTAGTGGCAGGGGGCGCGGAGACCCAGTACTTC; cdr3_aa: CASSLVAGGAETQYF; v_call: TRBV7-9; d_call: TRBD1; clone_size: NA; j_call: TRBJ2-5
cdr3_nt: TGTGCCAGCAGCCCGGACTTTCGTGGGGAGGTTTCGTTC; cdr3_aa: CASSPDFRGEVSF; v_call: TRBV27; d_call: NA; clone_size: NA; j_call: TRBJ2-7
cdr3_nt: TGTGCCAGCAGCTTAGGGGGGGGGTACACCGGGGAGCTGTTTTTT; cdr3_aa: CASSLGGGYTGELFF; v_call: TRBV7-2; d_call: TRBD2; clone_size: NA; j_call: TRBJ2-2
cdr3_nt: TGTGCCAGCTCACCAGGGACAGCAGAAAAACTGTTTTTT; cdr3_aa: CASSPGTAEKLFF; v_call: TRBV18; d_call: TRBD1; clone_size: NA; j_call: TRBJ1-4
cdr3_nt: TGCAGTGCCGGGGTCCAAGAGACCCAGTACTTC; cdr3_aa: CSAGVQETQYF; v_call: TRBV20-1; d_call: NA; clone_size: few; j_call: TRBJ2-5
cdr3_nt: TGTGCCAGCATGGACAGGGGGCTTTCCTACGAGCAGTACTTC; cdr3_aa: CASMDRGLSYEQYF; v_call: TRBV28; d_call: TRBD1; clone_size: NA; j_call: TRBJ2-7
cdr3_nt: TGTGCCAGCAGTGAACTAGGGCAGGGGGCCAGCGGGGAGCTGTTTTTT; cdr3_aa: CASSELGQGASGELFF; v_call: TRBV6-1; d_call: TRBD1; clone_size: once; j_call: TRBJ2-2
cdr3_nt: TGTGCCAGCAGGCGGACAGCTGATAGCAATCAGCCCCAGCATTTT; cdr3_aa: CASRRTADSNQPQHF; v_call: TRBV6-5; d_call: NA; clone_size: NA; j_call: TRBJ1-5
cdr3_nt: TGTGCCAGCAGTCTACGTGGGAGGGACTACAATAACTATGGCTACACCTTC; cdr3_aa: CASSLRGRDYNNYGYTF; v_call: TRBV2; d_call: NA; clone_size: NA; j_call: TRBJ1-2
cdr3_nt: TGCGCCAGCAGCTTTTCCCGGGACTCGTCGGTTGCCGAGCAGTACTTC; cdr3_aa: CASSFSRDSSVAEQYF; v_call: TRBV5-1; d_call: NA; clone_size: NA; j_call: TRBJ2-7
cdr3_nt: TGTGCCAGCAGTTTCTGGGGGGGAGCTCAGCCCCAGCATTTT; cdr3_aa: CASSFWGGAQPQHF; v_call: TRBV27; d_call: NA; clone_size: NA; j_call: TRBJ1-5
cdr3_nt: TGCGCCAGCAGCCAAGGGAGGACAGGGGGCTGGAATGAGCAGTTCTTC; cdr3_aa: CASSQGRTGGWNEQFF; v_call: TRBV4-1; d_call: TRBD1; clone_size: few; j_call: TRBJ2-1
cdr3_nt: TGTGCCAGCAGCCAATCTACAGGGACGGGCAATGAGCAGTTCTTC; cdr3_aa: CASSQSTGTGNEQFF; v_call: TRBV16; d_call: NA; clone_size: NA; j_call: TRBJ2-1
cdr3_nt: TGCGCCAGCAGCGCCGCACCGGACAGGGGGAGAGGAGGCTACACCTTC; cdr3_aa: CASSAAPDRGRGGYTF; v_call: TRBV5-1; d_call: TRBD1; clone_size: NA; j_call: TRBJ1-2
cdr3_nt: TGTGCCAGCAGCGACCGGGACAGGGGCCACGAGCAGTACTTC; cdr3_aa: CASSDRDRGHEQYF; v_call: TRBV9; d_call: TRBD1; clone_size: NA; j_call: TRBJ2-7
cdr3_nt: TGTGCCAGCAGTGAAAGGGACAGGGGTTTTAACTCCTACGAGCAGTACTTC; cdr3_aa: CASSERDRGFNSYEQYF; v_call: TRBV6-1; d_call: TRBD1; clone_size: NA; j_call: TRBJ2-7
cdr3_nt: TGTGCTAGTGGTTTTGAGGGTGTCCATGAGCAGTTCTTC; cdr3_aa: CASGFEGVHEQFF; v_call: TRBV12-5; d_call: NA; clone_size: NA; j_call: TRBJ2-1
cdr3_nt: TGTGCCAGCAGTGAACCGAGAACAGGGCTGTCAGATACGCAGTATTTT; cdr3_aa: CASSEPRTGLSDTQYF; v_call: TRBV25-1; d_call: NA; clone_size: once; j_call: TRBJ2-3
cdr3_nt: TGTGCCAGCTCACCCTTCGTCTTCTACGAGCAGTACTTC; cdr3_aa: CASSPFVFYEQYF; v_call: TRBV18; d_call: NA; clone_size: NA; j_call: TRBJ2-7
cdr3_nt: TGTGCCAGCAGCGTATTCGGACAGGGGCATGAGCAGTTCTTC; cdr3_aa: CASSVFGQGHEQFF; v_call: TRBV9; d_call: TRBD1; clone_size: NA; j_call: TRBJ2-1
cdr3_nt: TGTGCCAGCAGCACAACCGACAGGATTAACTACGAGCAGTACTTC; cdr3_aa: CASSTTDRINYEQYF; v_call: TRBV21-1; d_call: NA; clone_size: NA; j_call: TRBJ2-7
cdr3_nt: TGTGCCTGGACCGTAGGACAGGGCGCTAACTATGGCTACACCTTC; cdr3_aa: CAWTVGQGANYGYTF; v_call: TRBV30; d_call: TRBD1; clone_size: NA; j_call: TRBJ1-2
cdr3_nt: TGTGCCAGCAGCTCCAGGACTAGCGGGGGGATGGATGAGCAGTTCTTC; cdr3_aa: CASSSRTSGGMDEQFF; v_call: TRBV7-2; d_call: TRBD2; clone_size: few; j_call: TRBJ2-1
cdr3_nt: TGCGCCAGCAGCCCGAGCTCCTACGAGCAGTACTTC; cdr3_aa: CASSPSSYEQYF; v_call: TRBV5-1; d_call: NA; clone_size: NA; j_call: TRBJ2-7
cdr3_nt: TGTGCCAGCAGCTCGAAGGGGCGTAAGTTCTCAAATCACGAGCAGTTCTTC; cdr3_aa: CASSSKGRKFSNHEQFF; v_call: TRBV7-2; d_call: NA; clone_size: NA; j_call: TRBJ2-1
cdr3_nt: TGCAGTGCTACAGCGCAGACCCAGTACTTC; cdr3_aa: CSATAQTQYF; v_call: TRBV20-1; d_call: NA; clone_size: once; j_call: TRBJ2-5
cdr3_nt: TGTGCCTTCTTGACAGGGGGCATCGCTTCGGACAATGAGCAGTTCTTC; cdr3_aa: CAFLTGGIASDNEQFF; v_call: TRBV30; d_call: TRBD1; clone_size: NA; j_call: TRBJ2-1
cdr3_nt: TGTGCCAGCAGCTTTTTTAAGGGGACAGGGGGAACTTATAATTCACCCCTCCACTTT; cdr3_aa: CASSFFKGTGGTYNSPLHF; v_call: TRBV5-8; d_call: TRBD1; clone_size: NA; j_call: TRBJ1-6
cdr3_nt: TGTGCCAGCAGCGAAGACAGGGTGAACACTGAAGCTTTCTTT; cdr3_aa: CASSEDRVNTEAFF; v_call: TRBV5-6; d_call: TRBD1; clone_size: few; j_call: TRBJ1-1
cdr3_nt: TGTGCCAGCAGCTTAGGAGGGCCTTTAGCCGGGGAGCTGTTTTTT; cdr3_aa: CASSLGGPLAGELFF; v_call: TRBV11-3; d_call: NA; clone_size: NA; j_call: TRBJ2-2
cdr3_nt: TGTGCCAGCAATGGGGTCGGCGGGGTTTACAATGAGCAGTTCTTC; cdr3_aa: CASNGVGGVYNEQFF; v_call: TRBV2; d_call: NA; clone_size: NA; j_call: TRBJ2-1
cdr3_nt: TGCGCCAGCAGCTTGAAGCTAGTTCCAGATACGCAGTATTTT; cdr3_aa: CASSLKLVPDTQYF; v_call: TRBV5-1; d_call: NA; clone_size: NA; j_call: TRBJ2-3
cdr3_nt: TGTGCCAGCAGTTTAGGGGCTAGCGGGGCAAACGAGCAGTACTTC; cdr3_aa: CASSLGASGANEQYF; v_call: TRBV27; d_call: TRBD2; clone_size: few; j_call: TRBJ2-7
cdr3_nt: TGTGCCAGCAGGACTAGCGGGGGAAATGAGCAGTTCTTC; cdr3_aa: CASRTSGGNEQFF; v_call: TRBV28; d_call: TRBD2; clone_size: NA; j_call: TRBJ2-1
cdr3_nt: TGTGCCAGCAGCCCGGGGACTAATCAGCCCCAGCATTTT; cdr3_aa: CASSPGTNQPQHF; v_call: TRBV2; d_call: NA; clone_size: once; j_call: TRBJ1-5
cdr3_nt: TGCAGCGTTGAAGAGGCAGGTATCACAGATACGCAGTATTTT; cdr3_aa: CSVEEAGITDTQYF; v_call: TRBV29-1; d_call: NA; clone_size: NA; j_call: TRBJ2-3
cdr3_nt: TGTGCCTGGAGTCAGGGACAGGTTGATGGCTACACCTTC; cdr3_aa: CAWSQGQVDGYTF; v_call: TRBV30; d_call: TRBD1; clone_size: NA; j_call: TRBJ1-2
cdr3_nt: TGTGCCAGTAGTAGGGCGACAGGGGTTTTGAACATTCAGTACTTC; cdr3_aa: CASSRATGVLNIQYF; v_call: TRBV19; d_call: TRBD1; clone_size: NA; j_call: TRBJ2-4
cdr3_nt: TGTGCCAGCAGCACCTTAGCGGGCCAGAACACCGGGGAGCTGTTTTTT; cdr3_aa: CASSTLAGQNTGELFF; v_call: TRBV7-9; d_call: TRBD2; clone_size: NA; j_call: TRBJ2-2
cdr3_nt: TGCGCCAGCAGCCCCCGGGACAGGCCCTACGAGCAGTACTTC; cdr3_aa: CASSPRDRPYEQYF; v_call: TRBV5-1; d_call: TRBD1; clone_size: once; j_call: TRBJ2-7
cdr3_nt: TGTGCCAGCAGCCCCTCAGATTACTACAATGAGCAGTTCTTC; cdr3_aa: CASSPSDYYNEQFF; v_call: TRBV7-3; d_call: NA; clone_size: NA; j_call: TRBJ2-1